This TCR beta chain was retrieved from a study of T-cell reconstitution after alpha-beta-depleted transplantation in children. At least ten counts were recorded for this clonotype. CDR3 size: 13 residues. The germline gives CDR1 SGHNT, CDR2 YYREEE (reference sequence). V gave up 0 bases and J gave up 6 bases, with 8 bases separating them. Unique molecular identifiers were incorporated when the TCRbeta library was constructed. TCRdb re-called the PCR reads through MiXCR, storing one row per CDR3 protein. The sample has around 200,000 distinct CDR3 sequences, around 10% seen once. The chain combines TRBV5-4 with TRBJ2-3, with a weak D call TRBD2 (5 bases). This sample comprised PBMCs from the stem cell graft donor, obtained from the stem cell graft. The sequence derives from a human donor who donated a stem cell graft to a child with acute lymphoblastic leukemia. The CDR3 DNA sequence: TGTGCCAGCAGCTTGGAGGGAGTGGATACGCAGTATTTT. As protein: CASSLEGVDTQYF.